This T cell receptor (beta chain) derives from a study of OX40 agonist ivuxolimab in advanced cancers. Study-wide background: Patients assigned to dose escalation were diagnosed with hepatocellular carcinoma, melanoma, renal cell or head and neck cancer.

Clones were sequenced by immunoSEQ multiplex PCR, and TCRdb holds only the in-frame ones, with some missing. The sample carries around 100,000 clones, 85% to 95% recorded once. Here the sequenced sample was CD4+ or CD8+ T cells sorted from blood, taken in a trial of the OX40 agonist ivuxolimab. The clonotype was recovered from an adult with an advanced solid tumor such as melanoma, head and neck, liver or kidney cancer.

In nucleotides, the CDR3 is TGTGCCAGCAGTCCTGCTCGAAACCCCGCGGGGACTGAAGCTTTCTTT. Amino acid sequence: CASSPARNPAGTEAFF. The V and J genes are TRBV7-9 and TRBJ1-1; D remains ambiguous. This CDR3 has 16 amino acids. V was shortened by 6 bases and J by 5 bases, with 22 bases between the two germline ends. The germline CDR1 and CDR2 sequences are SEHNR and FQNEAQ (reference sequence).